This entry lists 11 T cell receptor beta chains sequenced from one sample in a study of blood T cell repertoires in COVID-19. The table came from immunoSEQ multiplex PCR; TCRdb's copy has only in-frame clones and leaves some out. The sample records approximately 210,000 clones, under 90% being singletons. Sequences were obtained from peripheral blood. The receptors were sampled from a human donor in a cohort sampled during active COVID-19.

V gene TRBV6-6 combines with J gene TRBJ2-6, with 10 bases that match TRBD1. This CDR3 comprises 16 residues. Germline V lookup: CDR1 MNHNY, CDR2 SVGAGI (reference sequence). The V and J ends lost 5 bases and 2 bases, in that order; junction bases with no gene match: 3. The CDR3 sequence: CASSRQGATGANVLTF. The CDR3 DNA is TGTGCCAGCAGTCGACAGGGGGCCACTGGGGCCAACGTCCTGACTTTC.

The chain links TRBV5-5 to TRBJ2-7, with a tentative D call TRBD1 (6 bases). CDR1 is SGHKS and CDR2 is YYEKEE in the germline V gene (reference sequence). The CDR3 length is 15 residues. The ends were cut back, 3 bases at V and 4 bases at J, with 17 bases in the middle. The CDR3 coding sequence is TGTGCCAGCAGCTCCCCACAGGGAAGGAGTTACGAGCAGTACTTC. Its translation is CASSSPQGRSYEQYF.

Note on this clone: This specimen includes other DNA sequences encoding the same CDR3. V is TRBV9 and J is TRBJ1-2; D is unclear. V shed 0 bases and J shed 4 bases, with 7 bases lying between them. This CDR3 has 13 residues. Germline-derived CDR1 and CDR2 are SGDLS and YYNGEE. The CDR3 is CASSVGQRYGYTF. As DNA, the CDR3 is TGTGCCAGCAGCGTAGGGCAGCGCTATGGCTACACCTTC.

This clone showed up just a few times. The gene calls are TRBV19 and TRBJ2-1; 9 nucleotides line up with TRBD1. Germline V gene sequence: CDR1 LNHDA, CDR2 SQIVND (reference sequence). The CDR3 loop spans 13 amino acids. J gave up 10 bases and V 5 bases, and 6 bases lay outside the gene matches. The CDR3 DNA sequence: TGTGCCAGTAGTTACTACAGGGGGCTCGAGCAGTTCTTC. This encodes CASSYYRGLEQFF.

The chain is built from TRBV19 and TRBJ1-5, with 10 bases fitting TRBD1. Germline V gene lookup returns CDR1 LNHDA and CDR2 SQIVND (reference sequence). The V segment lost 7 bases and the J segment 2 bases; nucleotides outside the gene matches: 2. CDR3 size: 14 residues. The CDR3 region has the DNA TGTGCCAGTACCGGGACAGGGGGCAATCAGCCCCAGCATTTT. Its protein is CASTGTGGNQPQHF.

This clone showed up just once. The chain links TRBV27 to TRBJ2-7; TRBD1 matches 7 bases. The V gene's germline CDR1 is MNHEY and CDR2 SMNVEV (reference sequence). The V gene end was trimmed by 5 bases and the J gene end by 2 bases; junction bases not matched to a gene: 6. This CDR3 is built from 14 residues. The DNA for the CDR3 is TGTGCCAGCAGTAGTGGGACAGTAACCTACGAGCAGTACTTC. It translates to CASSSGTVTYEQYF.

The chain recombines TRBV19 with TRBJ2-1; 9 bases fit TRBD1. This CDR3 region has 15 residues. CDR1 LNHDA and CDR2 SQIVND come from the germline V gene (reference sequence). V dropped 5 bases and J dropped 8; count of bases not matched to a gene: 10. CDR3 loop: CASSPQGAGGYEQFF. The CDR3 bases are TGTGCCAGTAGTCCACAGGGGGCGGGTGGCTATGAGCAGTTCTTC. Looking up the rest from reference TRBV19 and TRBJ2-1 gives the full variable domain: DGGITQSPKYLFRKEGQNVTLSCEQNLNHDAMYWYRQDPGQGLRLIYYSQIVNDFQKGDIAEGYSVSREKKESFPLTVTSAQKNPTAFYLCASSPQGAGGYEQFFGPGTRLTVL.

CDR3 sequence reads: CASSLAGTGADGYTF. The CDR3 DNA reads TGTGCCAGCAGCTTGGCCGGGACAGGGGCTGATGGCTACACCTTC. The chain has TRBV5-4 and TRBJ1-2, with 10 bases that match TRBD1. Germline CDR1 SGHNT, CDR2 YYREEE (reference sequence). V lost 0 bases, J lost 6 bases, and 5 bases stayed unmatched. The CDR3 consists of 15 residues.

The chain carries TRBV10-3 and TRBJ1-2; maybe TRBD1 (6 bases). Trimming left V 4 bases short and J 7 bases short, with 13 bases between. CDR3 length: 13 residues. CDR1 is ENHRY and CDR2 is SYGVKD in the germline V gene. In DNA, the CDR3 is TGTGCCATCAGTGTAAACAGGGCAGCTGGCTACACCTTC. Translating it yields CAISVNRAAGYTF.

This rearrangement joins TRBV6-5 to TRBJ1-3; D perhaps matches TRBD1 (6 bases). Trimming took 6 bases from V and 0 from J, leaving 12 bases between them. The CDR3 covers 15 residues. Germline-derived CDR1 and CDR2 are MNHEY and SVGAGI. As DNA, the CDR3 is TGTGCCAGCAGACAGGGCCCACACTCTGGAAACACCATATATTTT. It is translated as CASRQGPHSGNTIYF.

The chain combines TRBV20-1 with TRBJ2-7; 8 bases line up with TRBD2. The germline V gene encodes CDR1 DFQATT and CDR2 SNEGSKA (reference sequence). The CDR3 is 14 residues long. V was clipped by 3 bases and J by 3 bases; unmatched bases: 7. The CDR3 sequence: CSASVTSGNYEQYF. The CDR3 bases are TGCAGTGCTAGTGTAACTAGCGGAAACTACGAGCAGTACTTC.